The rows below give T cell receptor beta chains drawn from one sample of a study of T cell responses to AZD1222 COVID-19 vaccine. Sequencing used immunoSEQ multiplex PCR; TCRdb keeps in-frame clones, though not all of them. The sample yields 170,000 or so clones, around 88% seen once. Here the sequenced sample was peripheral blood, taken 28 days after the second AZD1222 dose. The receptors come from an adult who received the AZD1222 COVID-19 vaccine. The CDR3 runs from the conserved cysteine through the conserved F or W. Each record gives: J gene, D gene, V gene, clone size, CDR3 DNA, CDR3 protein. D genes are given only for firm matches. Size tells how often a clone was seen (once, few, many) or the class of an expanded clone, and some rows leave it out.

TRBJ2-1,TRBD2,TRBV6-4,-,TGTGCCAGCAGTGCTTTAGCGGGGGGAAGCAATGAGCAGTTCTTC,CASSALAGGSNEQFF
TRBJ2-2,TRBD2,TRBV27,-,TGTGCCAGCAGTTATGCGGGGGGGCCCGCCGGGGAGCTGTTTTTT,CASSYAGGPAGELFF
TRBJ1-2,TRBD1,TRBV19,-,TGTGCCAGTAGTCCCGAGGGACAGGGTCACTATGGCTACACCTTC,CASSPEGQGHYGYTF
TRBJ1-2,TRBD1,TRBV10-3,-,TGTGCCATCAGCGTCCAGTCCGGGACAGAGAACTATGGCTACACCTTC,CAISVQSGTENYGYTF
TRBJ2-7,-,TRBV25-1,-,TGTGCCAGCAGTCCTACATTAGGAAGCTCCTACGAGCAGTACTTC,CASSPTLGSSYEQYF
TRBJ1-2,TRBD1,TRBV6-5,once,TGTGCCAGCGGGGATACAGGGGCTTATGGCTACACCTTC,CASGDTGAYGYTF
TRBJ1-2,TRBD1,TRBV7-9,few,TGTGCCAGCAGCACTACCGGGACAGGGGGCGATGGCTACACCTTC,CASSTTGTGGDGYTF
TRBJ2-3,-,TRBV11-3,-,TGTGCCAGCAGCTTGGGCAGAAGCACAGATACGCAGTATTTT,CASSLGRSTDTQYF
TRBJ1-5,-,TRBV7-8,-,TGTGCCAGCAGCGGAGGGATTGGACAGACCAATCAGCCCCAGCATTTT,CASSGGIGQTNQPQHF
TRBJ1-1,TRBD1,TRBV19,-,TGTGCCAGTAGAGGGGGACAGGGGAACACTGAAGCTTTCTTT,CASRGGQGNTEAFF
TRBJ2-7,TRBD2,TRBV4-2,once,TGTGCCAGCAGCCAAGATCGGGGAGGGAGGTCATACTACGAGCAGTACTTC,CASSQDRGGRSYYEQYF
TRBJ1-2,TRBD1,TRBV10-3,-,TGTGCCATCAGTGGGGGGACAGGTCATGAGGGAGGCTACACCTTC,CAISGGTGHEGGYTF
TRBJ2-3,TRBD1,TRBV6-1,once,TGTGCCAGCAGTGAGGGACAGTTGACAGATACGCAGTATTTT,CASSEGQLTDTQYF
TRBJ2-1,TRBD2,TRBV7-7,-,TGTGCCAGCAGCCAGACGGGCCTAGCGGGCAATGAGCAGTTCTTC,CASSQTGLAGNEQFF
TRBJ1-1,-,TRBV7-2,few,TGTGCCAGCAGCTTAGTCCTGGGCAGCACGAACACTGAAGCTTTCTTT,CASSLVLGSTNTEAFF
TRBJ2-1,TRBD2,TRBV7-2,once,TGTGCCAGCAGCTTAATGGGACTAGCGGGGGCCCCCCCCTACAATGAGCAGTTCTTC,CASSLMGLAGAPPYNEQFF
TRBJ2-3,TRBD2,TRBV11-3,-,TGTGCCAGCAGCCGGGGGACTAGCGGGAGCACAGATACGCAGTATTTT,CASSRGTSGSTDTQYF
TRBJ1-1,TRBD1,TRBV4-3,-,TGCGCCAGCAGCCGAGATACAGGGGGCACCACTGAAGCTTTCTTT,CASSRDTGGTTEAFF
TRBJ1-5,-,TRBV19,-,TGTGCCAGTAGTATAACCGTCGGATGGAATCAGCCCCAGCATTTT,CASSITVGWNQPQHF
TRBJ1-1,-,TRBV30,-,TGTGCCTGGAGTGTATCGGGAGTAATAAACACTGAAGCTTTCTTT,CAWSVSGVINTEAFF
TRBJ2-7,-,TRBV5-1,few,TGCGCCAGCAGCTACGGGTCCAATCAAGGGGACTACGAGCAGTACTTC,CASSYGSNQGDYEQYF
TRBJ1-1,-,TRBV5-5,-,TGTGCCAGCACCCTGGGGCAGGGGAGGGGAAACACTGAAGCTTTCTTT,CASTLGQGRGNTEAFF
TRBJ2-3,-,TRBV7-2,-,TGTGCCAGCAGCCCAAGCTCAGGGTCAGATACGCAGTATTTT,CASSPSSGSDTQYF
TRBJ1-6,-,TRBV6-5,-,TGTGCCAGCAAAGGGGGAAGTAATTCACCCCTCCACTTT,CASKGGSNSPLHF
TRBJ2-3,-,TRBV14,-,TGTGCCAGCAGCAAGAGTACAGGGAGGACAGATACGCAGTATTTT,CASSKSTGRTDTQYF
TRBJ2-2,-,TRBV18,-,TGTGCCAGCTCCCTTGGACAGAGCACCGGGGAGCTGTTTTTT,CASSLGQSTGELFF
TRBJ2-7,-,TRBV9,-,TGTGCCAGCAGCCGACTAGGGACAATCTACGAGCAGTACTTC,CASSRLGTIYEQYF
TRBJ2-7,TRBD1,TRBV10-1,-,TGCGCCAGCAGTGAGATAGGACAGGGGGGTGAGCAGTACTTC,CASSEIGQGGEQYF
TRBJ2-7,TRBD1,TRBV6-2/TRBV6-3,-,TGTGCCAGCAGTTACCCAGGGACAGGGCTTTACGAGCAGTACTTC,CASSYPGTGLYEQYF
TRBJ2-3,-,TRBV5-1,-,TGCGCCAGCAGCCCAGGGGGGACCACAGATACGCAGTATTTT,CASSPGGTTDTQYF
TRBJ2-7,-,TRBV19,-,TGTGCCAGTAGTACGGGGACGTACTCCTACGAGCAGTACTTC,CASSTGTYSYEQYF
TRBJ2-7,-,TRBV6-2/TRBV6-3,-,TGTGCCAGCAGTTATTACAGGGCCACCTACGAGCAGTACTTC,CASSYYRATYEQYF
TRBJ1-2,-,TRBV6-5,once,TGTGCCAGCAGTTACCCTGGGACCGCTCCATTCTATGGCTACACCTTC,CASSYPGTAPFYGYTF
TRBJ2-3,TRBD2,TRBV28,-,TGTGCCAGCAGTTCTTGGCGGGGGGCCACAGATACGCAGTATTTT,CASSSWRGATDTQYF
TRBJ1-3,-,TRBV9,-,TGTGCCAGCAGCGTAATGGGCAGGGGCGCTGGAAACACCATATATTTT,CASSVMGRGAGNTIYF
TRBJ1-2,-,TRBV6-5,-,TGTGCCAGCAATCCGACAGGAAATAACTATGGCTACACCTTC,CASNPTGNNYGYTF
TRBJ2-5,-,TRBV15,-,TGTGCCACCAGCAGCCGAACAGGGAATTCCCCCGCGAGTGAGACCCAGTACTTC,CATSSRTGNSPASETQYF
TRBJ2-1,-,TRBV7-3,-,TGTGCCAGCAGCCAGGGGACGCCCAGCTCCTACAATGAGCAGTTCTTC,CASSQGTPSSYNEQFF
TRBJ2-7,-,TRBV19,few,TGTGCCAGTAGTATAGATGGCGGGGTACGCTCCTACGAGCAGTACTTC,CASSIDGGVRSYEQYF
TRBJ1-4,-,TRBV9,-,TGTGCCAGCAGTAAATGGGACGGCGCGGAAAAACTGTTTTTT,CASSKWDGAEKLFF
TRBJ2-2,TRBD2,TRBV5-1,-,TGCGCCAGCAGCTTGACGAGCGGGGGATTCTTCCCCGGGGAGCTGTTTTTT,CASSLTSGGFFPGELFF
TRBJ1-6,-,TRBV6-5,-,TGTGCCAGCTCTGTTATAGGGGGAGATAATTCACCCCTCCACTTT,CASSVIGGDNSPLHF
TRBJ1-3,-,TRBV28,-,TGTGCCAGCAGTACTACGGGTCCGGACACCATATATTTT,CASSTTGPDTIYF
TRBJ1-6,-,TRBV6-5,-,TGTGCCAGCACTACAGGTTACGGCAATAATTCACCCCTCCACTTT,CASTTGYGNNSPLHF
TRBJ1-2,-,TRBV5-8,-,TGTGCCAGCAGCGTCGATACTAACTATGGCTACACCTTC,CASSVDTNYGYTF
TRBJ1-2,TRBD1,TRBV7-9,few,TGTGCCAGCAGCGAGGGACAGGGAAACTATGGCTACACCTTC,CASSEGQGNYGYTF
TRBJ1-4,-,TRBV30,few,TGTGCCTGGAGTGTACGCGGGGGCGTGCGGGCTAATGAAAAACTGTTTTTT,CAWSVRGGVRANEKLFF